These 5 T cell receptor beta chains were sequenced from one sample in a study of blood T cell repertoires in COVID-19. Assay: immunoSEQ multiplex PCR; the TCRdb copy retains only in-frame clones and omits some. This table has 90,000 to 100,000 clones, approximately 91% appearing once. Sequenced: peripheral blood. The receptors were sampled from a man between 60 and 75 years old with COVID-19, enrolled during active disease.

The chain couples TRBV11-3 to TRBJ1-3, with 7 bases matching TRBD1. V shed 3 bases, J shed 3 bases, and the junction held 8 bases outside the gene matches. The germline gives CDR1 SGHNT, CDR2 YENEEA. There are 16 residues in the CDR3. CDR3 nucleotides: TGTGCCAGCAGCTTCAGACAGGGTGGAATTGGAAACACCATATATTTT. Translation: CASSFRQGGIGNTIYF.

J is TRBJ2-7 and V is TRBV4-1; 10 bases match TRBD2. The CDR3 is 16 amino acids. Per the germline V gene, CDR1 is MGHRA and CDR2 is YSYEKL. After removal of 0 bases from V and 1 base from J, the junction contained 3 bases not matched to a gene. The CDR3 nucleotides read TGCGCCAGCAGCCAAGAAGGACTAGCGGATTCCTACGAGCAGTACTTC. Translating it yields CASSQEGLADSYEQYF.

V and J are TRBV11-3 and TRBJ2-5; D perhaps matches TRBD1 (6 bases). CDR3 length: 12 amino acids. Germline CDR1 and CDR2: SGHNT and YENEEA. Trimming cost V 5 bases and J 5 bases, with 9 bases left between them. CDR3 amino acids: CASSHRAETQYF. CDR3 nucleotide sequence: TGTGCCAGCAGCCACAGGGCTGAGACCCAGTACTTC.

The V and J genes are TRBV4-3 and TRBJ2-7, with 10 bases lining up with TRBD1. The CDR3 runs 15 residues. CDR1 is LGHNA and CDR2 is YSLEER in the germline V gene. V gave up 3 bases and J gave up 5 bases; unmatched junction bases: 7. CDR3 residues: CASSQPGQGLNEQYF. In DNA, the CDR3 is TGCGCCAGCAGCCAGCCGGGACAGGGGTTAAACGAGCAGTACTTC.

The rearrangement uses TRBV2 and TRBJ2-2; TRBD1 might be the D (6 bases). Trimming pared 6 bases from V and 2 bases from J, leaving 13 bases between. This CDR3 is built from 15 residues. In germline, CDR1 is SNHLY, CDR2 FYNNEI. For the CDR3, the DNA is TGTGCCAGCAGCCCTAACAGGGTCAACACCGGGGAGCTGTTTTTT. Protein sequence: CASSPNRVNTGELFF.